Below, 13 T cell receptor beta chains from the same sample are listed, as sequenced in a study of PD-L1 blockade in urothelial cancer. The sample's time point: peripheral blood 6 weeks after treatment start. Sequencing was performed with immunoSEQ multiplex PCR; in TCRdb, only in-frame clones are kept and a portion is missing. This table holds 120,000 or so clones, roughly 82% found once. The source was PBMCs, collected around atezolizumab (anti-PD-L1) treatment. These receptors all stem from a man aged 50-59 years with urothelial cancer.

This clone was detected only once. The chain carries TRBV7-9 and TRBJ1-5, with no clear D. The V gene lost 1 base and the J gene lost 6 bases, with 10 bases spanning the gap. The germline gives CDR1 SEHNR, CDR2 FQNEAQ (reference sequence). The CDR3 runs 14 residues. CDR3 residues: CASSLGPNSQPQHF. The CDR3 bases are TGTGCCAGCAGCTTAGGACCCAACAGTCAGCCCCAGCATTTT.

This chain uses TRBV10-3 with TRBJ1-2; 9 bases are a match to TRBD1. Germline V lookup: CDR1 ENHRY, CDR2 SYGVKD. The CDR3 extends over 15 amino acids. Unmatched junction bases numbered 9, after V lost 6 bases and J lost 4 bases. This CDR3 reads CAIRTTGGAGYGYTF. CDR3 coding DNA: TGTGCCATCAGGACTACAGGGGGCGCAGGCTATGGCTACACCTTC.

The chain uses TRBV5-4 and TRBJ2-1, with 7 bases identical to TRBD1. Germline V gives CDR1 SGHNT, CDR2 YYREEE (reference sequence). V dropped 0 bases and J dropped 0; count of bases not matched to a gene: 3. This CDR3 is 16 amino acids long. This CDR3 is CASSLAGDSSYNEQFF. The CDR3 DNA sequence: TGTGCCAGCAGCTTGGCTGGGGACAGCTCCTACAATGAGCAGTTCTTC.

The chain has TRBV7-9 and TRBJ1-1; D gene ambiguous. The CDR3 sequence is 15 residues long. Deletions cut 4 bases from V and 0 bases from J, with 12 bases between. Germline assignment: CDR1 SEHNR and CDR2 FQNEAQ (reference sequence). CDR3 sequence: CASSSSSVLNTEAFF. The CDR3, as DNA: TGTGCCAGCAGCTCCTCTTCAGTCCTGAACACTGAAGCTTTCTTT.

This chain joins TRBV5-4 and TRBJ2-3, with 8 nucleotides matching TRBD2. From germline, CDR1 is SGHNT and CDR2 YYREEE (reference sequence). The CDR3 runs to 16 residues. V lost 5 bases, J lost 1 base, and 9 bases stayed unmatched. CDR3 bases: TGTGCCAGCAGGTTGTCAGCGGGAGTGGGCACAGATACGCAGTATTTT. Encoded protein: CASRLSAGVGTDTQYF.

The chain joins TRBV5-1 to TRBJ2-7, with D perhaps TRBD1 (5 bases). The CDR3 runs 17 residues. Per the germline V gene, CDR1 is SGHRS and CDR2 is YFSETQ. Trimming left V 4 bases short and J 5 bases short, with 25 bases between. The CDR3 nucleotides read TGCGCCAGCAGCGCCCGGTGGGGCCCCATGGAGTTCCACGAGCAGTACTTC. Its protein product is CASSARWGPMEFHEQYF.

This chain links TRBV27 with TRBJ2-7, with 7 bases matching TRBD1. This CDR3 has 15 residues. CDR1 and CDR2 from the germline V gene are MNHEY and SMNVEV (reference sequence). V lost 3 bases to trimming and J lost 1 base; unmatched junction nucleotides: 6. CDR3 bases: TGTGCCAGCAGTTTCAAGGGGGCAGCGTCCTACGAGCAGTACTTC. Translated, it gives CASSFKGAASYEQYF.

The rearrangement joins TRBV9 to TRBJ1-1; a weak D match, TRBD1 (6 bases). Germline lookup yields CDR1 SGDLS and CDR2 YYNGEE. The CDR3 consists of 15 residues. The ends were cut back, 3 bases at V and 5 bases at J, with 17 bases in the middle. The CDR3 DNA reads TGTGCCAGCAGCGCCGTTGGACAGTCGAGGACTGAAGCTTTCTTT. This translates into CASSAVGQSRTEAFF. Complete variable domain (other parts from reference TRBV9 and TRBJ1-1): DSGVTQTPKHLITATGQRVTLRCSPRSGDLSVYWYQQSLDQGLQFLIQYYNGEERAKGNILERFSAQQFPDLHSELNLSSLELGDSALYFCASSAVGQSRTEAFFGQGTRLTVV.

The DNA for the CDR3 is TGTGCCAGCAGCCCCGACAGGGATACGCAGTATTTT. It translates to CASSPDRDTQYF. The chain employs TRBV7-3 and TRBJ2-3, with D tentatively TRBD1 (6 bases). There are 12 residues in the CDR3. Germline V gene data show CDR1 as SGHTA and CDR2 as FQGTGA. V was shortened by 5 bases and J by 6 bases, with 9 bases between the two germline ends.

The chain joins TRBV6-5 to TRBJ2-7, with no clear D. CDR3 size: 11 residues. The germline gives CDR1 MNHEY, CDR2 SVGAGI. V was shortened by 6 bases and J by 7 bases, with 10 bases between the two germline ends. The CDR3 sequence: CASSQAGEQYF. The CDR3 DNA reads as TGTGCCAGCAGCCAGGCTGGGGAGCAGTACTTC.

This clone occurred many times. This rearrangement joins TRBV6-5 to TRBJ2-7, with TRBD1 identical over 7 bases. V trimming: 6 bases; J trimming: 3 bases; junction bases outside the gene matches: 5. The CDR3 extends over 13 amino acids. Germline loops: CDR1 MNHEY, CDR2 SVGAGI. CDR3 region: CASRTGSGYEQYF. CDR3 sequence (DNA): TGTGCCAGCAGGACAGGGTCCGGCTACGAGCAGTACTTC.

This clone was counted at least ten times. The genes are TRBV30 and TRBJ1-1; D call uncertain. Per germline, CDR1 GTSNPN and CDR2 SVGIG (reference sequence). This CDR3 is 14 amino acids long. V was clipped by 2 bases and J by 6 bases, with 16 bases between them. CDR3 DNA: TGTGCCTGGAGTTCCTTCCCTCAGGCTCCTGAAGCTTTCTTT. Protein sequence: CAWSSFPQAPEAFF.

The rearrangement uses TRBV7-8 and TRBJ2-3, with TRBD2 matching over 7 bases. J lost 2 bases, V lost 5 bases, and 7 bases had no gene match. Germline CDR1 SGHVS, CDR2 FQNEAQ. This CDR3 contains 15 residues. For the CDR3, the DNA is TGTGCCAGCAGCCCGAGCGGGACTCTCACAGATACGCAGTATTTT. It is translated as CASSPSGTLTDTQYF.